The 18 T cell receptor beta chains below come from one sample, sequenced in a study of shared clonotypes between healthy human individuals. Method: immunoSEQ multiplex PCR; TCRdb's copy keeps in-frame clones and lacks some. The sample holds around 690,000 clones, 90% seen once. Material for sequencing was memory CD8+ T cells from PBMCs. The subset was: CD45RO+ cells pooled with CCR7-negative TemRA cells. These receptors all stem from a young man in good health. Some clones in this sample may be carry-over from other donors' samples.

The rearrangement links TRBV28 to TRBJ2-3; tentative D call: TRBD2 (6 bases). V lost 9 bases, J lost 1 base, and 17 bases lay in between. Germline CDR1 reads MDHEN; CDR2 reads SYDVKM. There are 15 residues in the CDR3. The CDR3 here is CASCIAGPGTDTQYF. For the CDR3, the DNA is TGTGCCAGTTGTATTGCGGGACCGGGCACAGATACGCAGTATTTT.

J is TRBJ1-2 and V is TRBV5-1; TRBD1 matches at 7 bases. Trimming removed 7 bases from V and 6 bases from J; junction bases left unmatched: 18. This CDR3 is 16 amino acids long. CDR1 SGHRS and CDR2 YFSETQ come from the germline V gene. The CDR3: CASGQDAGGKGHGYTF. CDR3 coding DNA: TGCGCCAGCGGACAGGACGCAGGGGGAAAAGGGCATGGCTACACCTTC.

Regarding this clone: It may be a read error: a sequence one base away is much more abundant. The chain couples TRBV2 to TRBJ2-3; no clear D gene. The ends were cut back, 3 bases at V and 1 base at J, with 5 bases in the middle. There are 13 residues in the CDR3. CDR1 and CDR2 (germline): SNHLY, FYNNEI. This CDR3 reads CASSDSGTDTQYF. DNA of the CDR3: TGTGCCAGCAGTGATTCGGGCACAGATACGCAGTATTTT.

This chain connects TRBV5-4 to TRBJ1-5; D remains ambiguous. V gave up 1 base and J gave up 5 bases, with 7 bases separating them. This CDR3 is built from 13 residues. The germline gives CDR1 SGHNT, CDR2 YYREEE (reference sequence). CDR3 loop: CASSLYGDQPQHF. The CDR3 bases are TGTGCCAGCAGCTTGTATGGGGATCAGCCCCAGCATTTT.

The J gene is TRBJ2-1, the V gene TRBV15, with 9 bases that match TRBD1. The CDR3 runs 15 residues. J was trimmed by 9 bases and V by 3 bases; bases with no gene match: 9. Germline CDR1 reads LNHNV; CDR2 reads YYDKDF (reference sequence). The CDR3 spells CATSSDRGTLIEQFF. CDR3 DNA: TGTGCCACCAGCAGCGACAGGGGGACCCTCATTGAGCAGTTCTTC.

The rearrangement uses TRBV5-6 and TRBJ2-7; 9 bases align to TRBD2. Trimming cost V 5 bases and J 6 bases; bases outside gene matches: 9. This CDR3 contains 14 residues. Germline V gives CDR1 SGHDT, CDR2 YYEEEE. The DNA for the CDR3 is TGTGCCAGCAGTATAGCGGGAGTCTCCGGCGAGCAGTACTTC. Protein sequence: CASSIAGVSGEQYF.

The chain employs TRBV19 and TRBJ1-1; 7 nucleotides align to TRBD1. The length of the CDR3 is 14 residues. After removal of 3 bases from V and 4 bases from J, the junction contained 5 bases not matched to a gene. Germline assignment: CDR1 LNHDA and CDR2 SQIVND (reference sequence). The CDR3 protein is CASSIVEGATEAFF. DNA of the CDR3: TGTGCCAGTAGTATCGTGGAGGGGGCCACTGAAGCTTTCTTT.

This chain uses TRBV7-2 with TRBJ1-1; unclear D gene. Trimming took 2 bases from V and 2 from J, leaving 9 bases between them. From germline, CDR1 is SGHTA and CDR2 FQGNSA. The CDR3 has 14 amino acids. The CDR3, as DNA: TGTGCCAGCAGCTTAACCCGGACCAACACTGAAGCTTTCTTT. Protein product: CASSLTRTNTEAFF.

Comment on this clone: At the DNA level, this CDR3 is encoded by other sequences in the same sample as well. The V call is TRBV6-5, the J call TRBJ2-7; no clear D gene. Germline V gives CDR1 MNHEY, CDR2 SVGAGI. The CDR3 totals 14 residues. V lost 2 bases, J lost 2 bases, and 10 bases lay in between. The CDR3 loop is CASSYRGSTYEQYF. The CDR3 DNA sequence: TGTGCCAGCAGTTACCGTGGCAGTACCTACGAGCAGTACTTC.

This clone showed up just once. The chain combines TRBV7-7 with TRBJ2-2; TRBD1 might be the D (6 bases). The CDR3 has 13 amino acids. V was pared by 4 bases and J by 4 bases, with 7 bases between. From germline, CDR1 is SSHAT and CDR2 FNYEAQ (reference sequence). CDR3 loop: CASSWTVTGELFF. CDR3 coding DNA: TGTGCCAGCAGCTGGACAGTCACCGGGGAGCTGTTTTTT.

The CDR3 nucleotides are TGTGCCAGTAGTGGGACAGGGGGCGATAACTATGGCTACACCTTC. As protein: CASSGTGGDNYGYTF. The chain recombines TRBV19 with TRBJ1-2; 12 nucleotides match TRBD1. From germline, CDR1 is LNHDA and CDR2 SQIVND (reference sequence). CDR3 size: 15 residues. V shed 5 bases and J 1 base; nucleotides not matched to a gene: 2.

This clone was observed once. V and J are TRBV4-1 and TRBJ2-7; D possibly matches TRBD1 or TRBD2 (6 bases each). The CDR3 extends over 16 amino acids. Germline lookup yields CDR1 MGHRA and CDR2 YSYEKL. V lost 0 bases, J lost 4 bases, and 16 bases lay in between. CDR3 in amino acids: CASSQDRGLVEYEQYF. In DNA, the CDR3 is TGCGCCAGCAGCCAAGACCGGGGGCTTGTGGAGTACGAGCAGTACTTC.

The V gene is TRBV10-3, the J gene TRBJ2-7; TRBD2 matches 8 bases. V lost 0 bases, J lost 2 bases, and 9 bases stayed unmatched. This CDR3 has 17 residues. Germline loops: CDR1 ENHRY, CDR2 SYGVKD. CDR3 residues: CAISESRGAGDAYEQYF. Here the CDR3 DNA reads TGTGCCATCAGTGAGTCCCGCGGAGCGGGAGACGCCTACGAGCAGTACTTC.

J is TRBJ2-7 and V is TRBV5-1; 11 nucleotides match TRBD2. Germline CDR1 reads SGHRS; CDR2 reads YFSETQ. The CDR3 runs to 17 residues. The trim removed 0 bases at V and 7 bases at J, leaving 12 bases unmatched. In DNA, the CDR3 is TGCGCCAGCAGCTTGGACGAACTAGCGGGAGAGCATGGGGAGCAGTACTTC. It specifies CASSLDELAGEHGEQYF.

The V and J genes are TRBV4-1 and TRBJ2-1; possibly TRBD1 or TRBD2 for D (6 bases each). The germline gives CDR1 MGHRA, CDR2 YSYEKL. CDR3 length: 14 residues. With 2 bases removed from V and 7 bases from J, the gap between germline ends came to 12 bases. The CDR3 is CASSQRLGGNEQFF. CDR3 in DNA: TGCGCCAGCAGCCAAAGGTTAGGGGGGAATGAGCAGTTCTTC.

The chain uses TRBV28 and TRBJ1-2, with D unresolved. This CDR3 comprises 14 residues. V lost 4 bases to trimming and J lost 0 bases, with 9 bases between them. Germline CDR1 and CDR2: MDHEN and SYDVKM. CDR3 sequence reads: CASSSGRANYGYTF. The CDR3 coding sequence is TGTGCCAGCAGTTCCGGTAGAGCTAACTATGGCTACACCTTC.

V is TRBV28 and J is TRBJ2-1; D is ambiguous. The V gene's germline CDR1 is MDHEN and CDR2 SYDVKM. The CDR3 has 10 residues. The V gene lost 6 bases and the J gene lost 10 bases, with 7 bases spanning the gap. CDR3: CASSEDEQFF. CDR3 DNA sequence: TGTGCCAGCAGCGAGGACGAGCAGTTCTTC.

The rearrangement uses TRBV7-2 and TRBJ1-4, with D perhaps TRBD1 (5 bases). From germline, CDR1 is SGHTA and CDR2 FQGNSA. V gave up 2 bases and J gave up 3 bases, with 16 bases separating them. The CDR3 is made up of 17 amino acids. The CDR3 spells CASSLLWGMRANEKLFF. For the CDR3, the DNA is TGTGCCAGCAGCTTACTGTGGGGGATGAGGGCTAATGAAAAACTGTTTTTT. The entire variable domain, with the rest obtained from reference TRBV7-2 and TRBJ1-4, is as follows: GAGVSQSPSNKVTEKGKDVELRCDPISGHTALYWYRQSLGQGLEFLIYFQGNSAPDKSGLPSDRFSAERTGGSVSTLTIQRTQQEDSAVYLCASSLLWGMRANEKLFFGSGTQLSVL.